One and the same sample provided the 29 T cell receptor beta chains below, sequenced in a study of T cells in women clearing cervical HPV infection. Repertoires were generated with immunoSEQ multiplex PCR, while TCRdb's copy carries only in-frame clones and drops some. The specimen's table records roughly 30,000 clones. Sequencing used blood buffy coat. These receptors were obtained from a woman between 18 and 75 years old with a cervical HPV16 infection that either progressed to CIN3+ or cleared (not recorded which).

To note about this clone: The read halts 3 residues ahead of the CDR3 end, with the missing end drawn from the germline J gene. The rearrangement links TRBV20-1 to TRBJ2-7, with 12 positions matching TRBD1. This CDR3 contains 16 residues. Germline V gene sequence: CDR1 DFQATT, CDR2 SNEGSKA (reference sequence). After removal of 6 bases from V and 6 bases from J, the junction contained 15 bases not matched to a gene. This chain's CDR3 is CSALGTGGIVLFEQYF. The sequenced part of the CDR3 DNA is TGCAGTGCCCTAGGGACAGGGGGCATAGTTCTCTTCGAG.

Concerning this clone: The read ends 3 residues early relative to the CDR3; the germline J gene fills the gap. The chain carries TRBV4-1 and TRBJ1-4, with D perhaps TRBD1 (5 bases). V lost 4 bases to trimming and J lost 7 bases, with 16 bases between them. Germline V gives CDR1 MGHRA, CDR2 YSYEKL. The CDR3 consists of 15 residues. The CDR3 loop reads CASSLQEARGEKLFF. Partial CDR3 DNA: TGCGCCAGCAGCCTACAAGAGGCGAGGGGTGAAAAA.

As to this clone: Coverage ceases 3 residues before the CDR3 finishes, and the germline J gene fills in the end. This chain connects TRBV20-1 to TRBJ2-2, with 9 bases fitting TRBD2. Looked up from germline, CDR1 is DFQATT and CDR2 is SNEGSKA (reference sequence). This CDR3 spans 14 amino acids. V lost 6 bases and J lost 6; bases outside the gene matches: 8. The covered CDR3 bases are TGCAGTGCCCCTGGGGGCGGGAGGGCCGGGGAG. It encodes CSAPGGGRAGE. The full CDR3 protein is CSAPGGGRAGELFF.

With respect to this clone: The read comes to an end 3 residues before the CDR3 does, leaving the germline J gene to fill in the end. V is TRBV2 and J is TRBJ1-4; unclear D gene. Looked up from germline, CDR1 is SNHLY and CDR2 is FYNNEI. The CDR3 runs to 12 residues. CDR3 sequence: CASMYEGEGLFF. CDR3 DNA, as far as it was read: TGTGCCAGCATGTATGAGGGTGAGGGA.

Worth noting for this clone: The read ends 3 residues shy of where the CDR3 ends; the end is completed using the germline J gene. The chain is built from TRBV18 and TRBJ2-7; no clear D. CDR1 is KGHSH, CDR2 LQKENI, per germline. The CDR3 sequence is 14 residues long. Trimming shortened V by 0 bases and J by 4 bases, and 10 bases separated the two germline ends. CDR3 DNA (partial): TGTGCCAGCTCACCACCGTGGGCCGAGTACGAG. Amino acids: CASSPPWAEYE. The complete CDR3 protein is CASSPPWAEYEQYF.

Regarding this clone: The CDR3 is cut off 3 residues early in the read; its end comes from the germline J gene. V gene TRBV9 combines with J gene TRBJ2-1; 11 bases fit TRBD2. CDR1 is SGDLS, CDR2 YYNGEE, per germline. V dropped 2 bases and J dropped 4; count of bases not matched to a gene: 2. The CDR3 has 15 amino acids. The CDR3 sequence: CASSVGTSGYNEQFF. The CDR3 bases that were read are TGTGCCAGCAGCGTCGGGACTAGCGGATACAATGAG.

As regards this clone: The CDR3 is cut off 3 residues early in the read; its end comes from the germline J gene. This chain uses TRBV10-1 with TRBJ1-5; 10 nucleotides line up with TRBD1. The germline gives CDR1 WNHNN, CDR2 SYGVQD (reference sequence). With V trimmed by 2 bases and J by 4 bases, 5 bases remained unmatched. The CDR3 runs 16 residues. CDR3 sequence reads: CASSERDRGINQPQHF. The CDR3 DNA, read in part, is TGCGCCAGCAGTGAGCGGGACAGGGGAATAAATCAGCCC.

On this clone: Coverage ceases 3 residues before the CDR3 finishes, and the germline J gene fills in the end. The chain recombines TRBV5-1 with TRBJ2-1; 9 bases are shared with TRBD1. CDR1 is SGHRS, CDR2 YFSETQ, per germline. V was clipped by 4 bases and J by 6 bases; unmatched bases: 5. This CDR3 is built from 14 residues. The sequenced part of the CDR3 DNA is TGCGCCAGCAGCCTGGACAGGGGACCCAATGAG. It yields the protein CASSLDRGPNE. The full CDR3 is CASSLDRGPNEQFF.

The CDR3 reads CASSLGGGANTGELFF. CDR3 DNA, as far as it was read: TGTGCCAGCAGCTTAGGCGGCGGAGCGAACACCGGGGAG. J is TRBJ2-2 and V is TRBV13; unclear D gene. The read is 3 residues too short to cover the CDR3 end, so that end is filled in from the germline J gene. Germline CDR1 is PRHDT and CDR2 is FYEKMQ (reference sequence). V lost 0 bases and J lost 0, with 8 bases in between. The CDR3 extends over 16 amino acids.

On this clone itself: The read gets to within 3 residues of the CDR3 end, and the germline J gene fills in the rest. The chain combines TRBV2 with TRBJ2-2; perhaps TRBD2 as D (5 bases). Germline V gene data show CDR1 as SNHLY and CDR2 as FYNNEI. Trimming took off 6 bases at V and 3 bases at J, with 11 bases between the two ends. The CDR3 length is 14 residues. CDR3 loop: CASRFGEDTGELFF. The part of the CDR3 DNA that was read is TGTGCCAGCAGGTTCGGGGAAGACACCGGGGAG.

With respect to this clone: The read stops 3 residues short of the end of the CDR3; the missing end is completed from the germline J gene. This rearrangement joins TRBV7-8 to TRBJ1-2; TRBD1 might be the D (5 bases). The germline V gene has CDR1 SGHVS and CDR2 FQNEAQ. The length of the CDR3 is 16 residues. CDR3 DNA, as far as it was read: TGTGCCAGCAGCTTAGAATTCCGTCCAGGGAGGGGCGGC. This sequence encodes CASSLEFRPGRGG. The complete CDR3 sequence is CASSLEFRPGRGGYTF.

With regard to this clone: With the read ending 3 residues before the CDR3 end, the germline J gene is used to fill in that end. The chain links TRBV10-3 to TRBJ2-7, with 8 nucleotides matching TRBD1. CDR1 is ENHRY, CDR2 SYGVKD, per germline. The length of the CDR3 is 13 residues. V gave up 2 bases and J gave up 3 bases; unmatched junction bases: 0. CDR3 DNA (partial): TGTGCCATCAGTGAGGGGACAGGCTACGAG. Its protein product is CAISEGTGYE. The entire CDR3 is CAISEGTGYEQYF.

As for this clone: Read sequence stops 3 residues before the CDR3 end, and the germline J gene provides the missing end. The rearrangement joins TRBV2 to TRBJ1-1, with D uncertain. The CDR3 runs 9 residues. Germline V lookup: CDR1 SNHLY, CDR2 FYNNEI. The CDR3 loop reads CAAPVSAFF. The CDR3 DNA, read in part, is TGTGCCGCCCCAGTTTCA. The variable domain in full, with the rest retrieved from reference TRBV2 and TRBJ1-1, is EPEVTQTPSHQVTQMGQEVILRCVPISNHLYFYWYRQILGQKVEFLVSFYNNEISEKSEIFDDQFSVERPDGSNFTLKIRSTKLEDSAMYFCAAPVSAFFGQGTRLTVV.

With respect to this clone: The read halts 3 residues ahead of the CDR3 end, with the missing end drawn from the germline J gene. This chain connects TRBV13 to TRBJ1-6; possibly TRBD1 for D (6 bases). The CDR3 runs 14 residues. The V end lost 4 bases, the J end lost 6 bases, and 10 bases lay between the germline ends. Per germline, CDR1 PRHDT and CDR2 FYEKMQ (reference sequence). This chain's CDR3 is CASSSWTANSPLHF. Incomplete CDR3 DNA: TGTGCCAGCAGCTCCTGGACAGCTAATTCACCC.

Turning to this clone: The DNA ends 3 residues before the CDR3 does, and the rest of the CDR3 is filled in from the germline J gene. This chain uses TRBV7-2 with TRBJ1-2; D is ambiguous. The germline gives CDR1 SGHTA, CDR2 FQGNSA. The length of the CDR3 is 14 residues. The CDR3 protein is CASSLGLHTDTYTF. The DNA read from the CDR3 is TGTGCCAGCAGCTTAGGTCTGCACACAGATACC.

Regarding this clone: Coverage ceases 3 residues before the CDR3 finishes, and the germline J gene fills in the end. V usage is TRBV5-1 and J usage is TRBJ2-7, with 7 bases lining up with TRBD1. Germline V lookup: CDR1 SGHRS, CDR2 YFSETQ. CDR3 length: 17 amino acids. V shed 0 bases, J shed 0 bases, and the junction held 9 bases outside the gene matches. CDR3 residues: CASSLEGTGAFSYEQYF. The CDR3 bases that were read are TGCGCCAGCAGCTTGGAGGGTACAGGGGCCTTCTCCTACGAG.

CDR3 region: CASRTETSPLGNYTF. The CDR3 DNA, read in part, is TGTGCCAGCCGGACCGAGACTAGCCCACTGGGTAAC. The rearrangement joins TRBV7-9 to TRBJ1-2; D is uncertain. Sequencing ends 3 residues short of the CDR3 end; the germline J gene provides the rest. Germline CDR1 SEHNR, CDR2 FQNEAQ (reference sequence). This CDR3 contains 15 residues.

Comments on this clone: The read is 3 residues too short to cover the CDR3 end, so that end is filled in from the germline J gene. V gene TRBV7-9 combines with J gene TRBJ1-2; 7 nucleotides agree with TRBD1. The germline V gene has CDR1 SEHNR and CDR2 FQNEAQ (reference sequence). CDR3 length: 12 residues. The CDR3 bases that were read are TGTGCCAGCACCGTAACAGGGGACGGC. This sequence encodes CASTVTGDG. Given in full, the CDR3 is CASTVTGDGYTF.

For this clone: The read terminates 3 residues before the CDR3 end, so the remaining end is supplied by the germline J gene. The chain joins TRBV7-8 to TRBJ1-6, with 8 bases aligning to TRBD1. The CDR3 is 15 residues long. J was trimmed by 8 bases and V by 5 bases; bases with no gene match: 8. Germline CDR1 SGHVS, CDR2 FQNEAQ. CDR3 bases read: TGTGCCAGCAGCCCCGGACAGGGTAGATATTCACCC. It is translated as CASSPGQGRYSP. The CDR3 in full is CASSPGQGRYSPLHF.

The CDR3 sequence: CATCVGAGSYNEQFF. The CDR3 DNA, read in part, is TGTGCCACGTGCGTTGGGGCCGGCTCCTACAATGAG. The rearrangement links TRBV12-3 or TRBV12-4 to TRBJ2-1; D is perhaps TRBD1 (5 bases). The read ends 3 residues shy of where the CDR3 ends; the end is completed using the germline J gene. CDR3 size: 15 residues. V lost 10 bases and J 0 bases, leaving 16 bases between the germline ends.

In regard to this clone: The read comes to an end 3 residues before the CDR3 does, leaving the germline J gene to fill in the end. The chain couples TRBV7-8 to TRBJ2-3; 10 bases are shared with TRBD2. The CDR3 sequence is 16 residues long. Germline V CDR1 and CDR2: SGHVS, FQNEAQ. CDR3 DNA, as far as it was read: TGTGCCAGCAGCTTAGTGCTAGCGGGGGTCGGGGAGACG. Its protein product is CASSLVLAGVGET. The full CDR3 sequence reads CASSLVLAGVGETQYF.

A note on this clone: The read comes to an end 3 residues before the CDR3 does, leaving the germline J gene to fill in the end. This chain uses TRBV7-3 with TRBJ2-1; TRBD2 matches at 7 bases. The CDR3 has 15 residues. The V gene's germline CDR1 is SGHTA and CDR2 FQGTGA. Trimming cost V 1 base and J 4 bases; bases outside gene matches: 4. Incomplete CDR3 DNA: TGTGCCAGCAGCTTAAGTCTAGCGGATTACAATGAG. Its translation is CASSLSLADYNE. In full, the CDR3 reads CASSLSLADYNEQFF.

A word on this clone: The observed sequence ends 3 residues before the CDR3 terminus, with the missing tail filled in from the germline J gene. The V call is TRBV19, the J call TRBJ2-7, with 8 bases lining up with TRBD2. CDR3 length: 15 amino acids. Germline V gives CDR1 LNHDA, CDR2 SQIVND (reference sequence). V trimming: 5 bases; J trimming: 2 bases; junction bases outside the gene matches: 8. CDR3 amino acids: CASSLSGSPTYEQYF. CDR3 DNA (partial): TGTGCCAGTAGTCTAAGCGGGAGTCCTACCTACGAG. The complete variable domain, with remaining parts taken from reference TRBV19 and TRBJ2-7, reads DGGITQSPKYLFRKEGQNVTLSCEQNLNHDAMYWYRQDPGQGLRLIYYSQIVNDFQKGDIAEGYSVSREKKESFPLTVTSAQKNPTAFYLCASSLSGSPTYEQYFGPGTRLTVT.

The part of the CDR3 DNA that was read is TGCAGTGCATCGCCAGACAGGGACCCTGAAAAA. The encoded protein is CSASPDRDPEK. The whole CDR3 protein is CSASPDRDPEKLFF. The chain couples TRBV20-1 to TRBJ1-4, with 7 nucleotides matching TRBD1. The read terminates 3 residues before the CDR3 end, so the remaining end is supplied by the germline J gene. Losses at the gene ends were 6 bases for V and 7 bases for J; bases not matched to a gene: 11. Germline values: CDR1 DFQATT, CDR2 SNEGSKA (reference sequence). This CDR3 is built from 14 residues.

A remark on this clone: The read halts 3 residues ahead of the CDR3 end, with the missing end drawn from the germline J gene. The chain recombines TRBV20-1 with TRBJ2-3; D possibly matches TRBD1 or TRBD2 (5 bases each). The CDR3 is 12 amino acids. Germline-derived CDR1 and CDR2 are DFQATT and SNEGSKA (reference sequence). CDR3 loop: CSDGGLRETQYF. CDR3 DNA (partial): TGCAGTGACGGAGGCCTCAGGGAGACG.

Notes on this clone: From the germline J gene comes the end of the CDR3, since the read stops 3 residues before it. V usage is TRBV29-1 and J usage is TRBJ2-2, with 11 nucleotides matching TRBD2. CDR1 is SQVTM, CDR2 ANQGSEA, per germline. The CDR3 consists of 14 residues. V was pared by 7 bases and J by 5 bases, with 6 bases of the junction left unmatched. CDR3 DNA, as far as it was read: TGCAGCGCCCTCAGGACTAGCGGGACCGGGGAG. It specifies CSALRTSGTGE. The full CDR3 protein reads CSALRTSGTGELFF.

Here the CDR3 reads CASSPPGTDTYTF. The sequenced part of the CDR3 DNA is TGTGCCAGCTCACCACCGGGGACAGATACC. The V and J genes are TRBV18 and TRBJ1-2; 7 bases align to TRBD1. The CDR3 end falls 3 residues outside the read, so it is completed with the germline J gene. CDR1 and CDR2 (germline): KGHSH, LQKENI. The CDR3 loop spans 13 amino acids.

Regarding this clone: The missing CDR3 end, 3 residues past where the read stops, is filled in from the germline J gene. V usage is TRBV30 and J usage is TRBJ2-5; 8 nucleotides match TRBD2. With 2 bases clipped from V and 1 base from J, the junction kept 15 bases outside the gene matches. Germline CDR1 and CDR2: GTSNPN and SVGIG (reference sequence). This CDR3 has 18 residues. CDR3 bases read: TGTGCCTGGAGTTCGATATTTAGGGCTAGCGGGTTCCAAGAGACC. Protein sequence: CAWSSIFRASGFQET. In full, the CDR3 is CAWSSIFRASGFQETQYF. Using reference TRBV30 and TRBJ2-5 for the parts outside the CDR3, the full variable domain is SQTIHQWPATLVQPVGSPLSLECTVEGTSNPNLYWYRQAAGRGLQLLFYSVGIGQISSEVPQNLSASRPQDRQFILSSKKLLLSDSGFYLCAWSSIFRASGFQETQYFGPGTRLLVL.

Turning to this clone: The CDR3 extends 3 residues past the end of the read, so its final part is completed from the germline J gene. The chain couples TRBV24-1 to TRBJ1-1; TRBD1 matches 7 bases. CDR1 and CDR2 from the germline V gene are KGHDR and SFDVKD. This CDR3 is 14 amino acids long. V shed 4 bases, J shed 3 bases, and the junction held 4 bases outside the gene matches. CDR3 amino acids: CATSESDRYTEAFF. Incomplete CDR3 DNA: TGTGCCACCAGTGAATCGGACAGGTACACTGAA.